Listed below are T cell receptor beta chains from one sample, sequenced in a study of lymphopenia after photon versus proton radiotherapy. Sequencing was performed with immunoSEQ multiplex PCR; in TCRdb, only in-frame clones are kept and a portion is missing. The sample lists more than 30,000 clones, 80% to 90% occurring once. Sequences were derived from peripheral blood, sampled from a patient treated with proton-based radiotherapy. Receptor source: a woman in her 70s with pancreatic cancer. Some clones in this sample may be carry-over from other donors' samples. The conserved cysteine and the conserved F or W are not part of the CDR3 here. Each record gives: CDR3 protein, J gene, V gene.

ASSPGQNYGYT,TRBJ1-2,TRBV7-3
ASSRAGNGEKLF,TRBJ1-4,TRBV7-9
ASSLAPRGPSDEQY,TRBJ2-7,TRBV5-5
ASSQDRPQSPLH,TRBJ1-6,TRBV5-1
ASSVGPVAEAF,TRBJ1-1,TRBV9
SVEIQGYEQY,TRBJ2-7,TRBV29-1
ASSYSNRINQPQH,TRBJ1-5,TRBV2
ETQRGLRTEAF,TRBJ1-1,TRBV7-9
ASTLGAGGAYTEAF,TRBJ1-1,TRBV19
ASRPQGWDTEAF,TRBJ1-1,TRBV5-1
ASSQSLAGVNEQF,TRBJ2-1,TRBV4-3
ASSLARMGTGELF,TRBJ2-2,TRBV7-7
SVARTGSYNEQF,TRBJ2-1,TRBV29-1
ASRGTGRWEQY,TRBJ2-7,TRBV27
ASSPRDRANTEAF,TRBJ1-1,TRBV13
ASSFYSGTANTEAF,TRBJ1-1,TRBV6-5
SVRRQGSYEQY,TRBJ2-7,TRBV29-1
ASSPYPSSGTGELF,TRBJ2-2,TRBV5-1
ASSITPPQVGNEQY,TRBJ2-7,TRBV18
ASSLGVADAYEQY,TRBJ2-7,TRBV7-2
ASSFGRSGAGELF,TRBJ2-2,TRBV27
ASSEAIPYNEQF,TRBJ2-1,TRBV6-1
ASSLEGGWSGGEQY,TRBJ2-5,TRBV5-8
AISVSDDSNTEAF,TRBJ1-1,TRBV10-3
SVEQGTNYGYT,TRBJ1-2,TRBV29-1
ASSSPPGQTNYGYT,TRBJ1-2,TRBV28
ASSLKVLSGANVLT,TRBJ2-6,TRBV28
ASSLDLGADTQY,TRBJ2-3,TRBV5-6
ASSPLDDNQPQH,TRBJ1-5,TRBV18